Sequencing of this T cell receptor (beta chain) was carried out in a study of blood T cell repertoires in COVID-19. CDR1 is SEHNR and CDR2 is FQNEAQ in the germline V gene (reference sequence). The CDR3 consists of 14 residues. V gave up 3 bases and J gave up 5 bases, with 13 bases separating them. Under the authors' procedure: Researchers report that nucleated cell counts were estimated from reference gene primer amplification. Data came from immunoSEQ multiplex PCR; TCRdb stores just in-frame clones and leaves some out. The V and J calls and clone size come from that table; D and trimming were worked out from the DNA. The profile shows around 150,000 clones, roughly 85% of them singletons.

Input material: peripheral blood. The V call is TRBV7-9, the J call TRBJ2-5; tentatively, D is TRBD2 (6 bases). The origin of this receptor is a human donor with acute or convalescent COVID-19. The donor label of this sample is uncertain. The CDR3 nucleotides read TGTGCCAGCAGCTTGCCGGAGGGGAGGGAGACCCAGTACTTC. It encodes CASSLPEGRETQYF. Full variable domain (remainder filled in from reference TRBV7-9 and TRBJ2-5): DTGVSQNPRHKITKRGQNVTFRCDPISEHNRLYWYRQTLGQGPEFLTYFQNEAQLEKSRLLSDRFSAERPKGSFSTLEIQRTEQGDSAMYLCASSLPEGRETQYFGPGTRLLVL.